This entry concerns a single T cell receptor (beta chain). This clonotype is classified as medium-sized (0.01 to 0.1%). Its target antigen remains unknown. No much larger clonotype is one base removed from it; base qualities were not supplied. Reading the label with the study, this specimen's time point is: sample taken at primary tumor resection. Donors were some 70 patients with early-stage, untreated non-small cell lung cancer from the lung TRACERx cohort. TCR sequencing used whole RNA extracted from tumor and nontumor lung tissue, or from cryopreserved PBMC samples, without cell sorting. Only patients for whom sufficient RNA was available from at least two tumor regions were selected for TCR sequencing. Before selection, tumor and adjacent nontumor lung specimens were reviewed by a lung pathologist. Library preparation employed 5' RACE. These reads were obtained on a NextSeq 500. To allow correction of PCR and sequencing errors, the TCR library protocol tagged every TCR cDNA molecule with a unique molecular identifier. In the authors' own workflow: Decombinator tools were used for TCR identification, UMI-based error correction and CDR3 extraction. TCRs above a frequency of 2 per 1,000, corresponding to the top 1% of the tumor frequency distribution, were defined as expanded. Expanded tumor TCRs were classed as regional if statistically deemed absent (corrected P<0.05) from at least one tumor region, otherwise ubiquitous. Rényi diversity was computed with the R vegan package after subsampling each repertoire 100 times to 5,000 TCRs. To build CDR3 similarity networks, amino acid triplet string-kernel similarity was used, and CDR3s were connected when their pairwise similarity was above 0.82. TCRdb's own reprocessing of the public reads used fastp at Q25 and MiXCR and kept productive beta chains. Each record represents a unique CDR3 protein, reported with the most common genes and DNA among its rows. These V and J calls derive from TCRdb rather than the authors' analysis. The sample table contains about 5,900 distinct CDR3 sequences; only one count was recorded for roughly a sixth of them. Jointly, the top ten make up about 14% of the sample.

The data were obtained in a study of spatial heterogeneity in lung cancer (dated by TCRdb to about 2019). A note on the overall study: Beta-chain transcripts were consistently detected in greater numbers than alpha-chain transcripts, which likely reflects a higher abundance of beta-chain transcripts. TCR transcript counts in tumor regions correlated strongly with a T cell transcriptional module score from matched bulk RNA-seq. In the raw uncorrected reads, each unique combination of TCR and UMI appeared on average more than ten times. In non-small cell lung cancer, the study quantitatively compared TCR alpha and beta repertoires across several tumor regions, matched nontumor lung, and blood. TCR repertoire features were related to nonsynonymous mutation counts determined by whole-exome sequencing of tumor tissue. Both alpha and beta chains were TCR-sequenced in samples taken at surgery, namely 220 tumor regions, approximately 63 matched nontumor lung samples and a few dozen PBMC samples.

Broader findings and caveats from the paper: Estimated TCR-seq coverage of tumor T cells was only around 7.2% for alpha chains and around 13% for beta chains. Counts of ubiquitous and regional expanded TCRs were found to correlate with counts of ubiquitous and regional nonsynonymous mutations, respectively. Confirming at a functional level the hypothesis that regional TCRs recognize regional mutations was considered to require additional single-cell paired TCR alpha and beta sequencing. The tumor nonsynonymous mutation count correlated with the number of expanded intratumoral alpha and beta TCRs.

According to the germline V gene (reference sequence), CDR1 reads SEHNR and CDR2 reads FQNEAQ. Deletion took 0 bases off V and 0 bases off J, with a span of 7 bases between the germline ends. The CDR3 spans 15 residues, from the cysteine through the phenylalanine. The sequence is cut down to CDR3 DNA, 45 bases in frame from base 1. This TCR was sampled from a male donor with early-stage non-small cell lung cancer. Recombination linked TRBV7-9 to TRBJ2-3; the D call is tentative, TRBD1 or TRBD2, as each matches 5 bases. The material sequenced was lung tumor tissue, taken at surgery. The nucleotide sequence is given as TGTGCCAGCAGCTTAGCCGGGGCTAGCACAGATACGCAGTATTTT. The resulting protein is CASSLAGASTDTQYF. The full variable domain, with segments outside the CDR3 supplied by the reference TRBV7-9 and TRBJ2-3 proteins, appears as DTGVSQNPRHKITKRGQNVTFRCDPISEHNRLYWYRQTLGQGPEFLTYFQNEAQLEKSRLLSDRFSAERPKGSFSTLEIQRTEQGDSAMYLCASSLAGASTDTQYFGPGTRLTVL.